A selection of T cell receptor beta chains follows, all from one sample in a study of cytomegalovirus exposure and HLA in healthy donors. Sequenced by immunoSEQ multiplex PCR; TCRdb stores in-frame clones only, minus some. The sample has 100,000 to 120,000 clones; roughly 70% are singletons. The sequencing input was PBMCs. The receptor source for this set is a man between 18 and 29 years old in good health and CMV-seropositive. Each CDR3 is given with its conserved first and last residue. The D gene is left open where the match is weak. Clone size appears in some rows only: once, few, many, or a class for an expanded clone.

V gene: TRBV10-2; clone size: -; J gene: TRBJ1-5; D gene: -; CDR3 length: 15; CDR3 protein: CASSPGPYSNQPQHF; CDR3 DNA: TGCGCCAGCAGTCCAGGGCCCTATAGCAATCAGCCCCAGCATTTT
V gene: TRBV4-1; clone size: -; J gene: TRBJ1-5; D gene: -; CDR3 length: 16; CDR3 protein: CASSQDGGGRDQPQHF; CDR3 DNA: TGCGCCAGCAGCCAAGATGGCGGGGGGAGGGATCAGCCCCAGCATTTT
V gene: TRBV5-1; clone size: few; J gene: TRBJ2-3; D gene: -; CDR3 length: 14; CDR3 protein: CASSPPGSTDTQYF; CDR3 DNA: TGCGCCAGCAGCCCCCCGGGGAGCACAGATACGCAGTATTTT
V gene: TRBV2; clone size: few; J gene: TRBJ2-3; D gene: -; CDR3 length: 16; CDR3 protein: CASSEGRGGYTDTQYF; CDR3 DNA: TGTGCCAGCAGTGAAGGGAGGGGTGGGTACACAGATACGCAGTATTTT
V gene: TRBV10-3; clone size: -; J gene: TRBJ1-1; D gene: -; CDR3 length: 15; CDR3 protein: CAISESSQGYTEAFF; CDR3 DNA: TGTGCCATCAGTGAGTCTTCCCAGGGGTACACTGAAGCTTTCTTT
V gene: TRBV5-6; clone size: -; J gene: TRBJ1-1; D gene: TRBD1; CDR3 length: 14; CDR3 protein: CASSLYNRGRKAFF; CDR3 DNA: TGTGCCAGCAGCTTGTATAACAGGGGGCGAAAGGCTTTCTTT
V gene: TRBV11-3; clone size: -; J gene: TRBJ1-2; D gene: -; CDR3 length: 14; CDR3 protein: CASSPKGRDYGYTF; CDR3 DNA: TGTGCCAGCAGCCCAAAGGGCAGGGACTATGGCTACACCTTC
V gene: TRBV2; clone size: -; J gene: TRBJ1-6; D gene: -; CDR3 length: 18; CDR3 protein: CASRGVGTLGPYNSPLHF; CDR3 DNA: TGTGCCAGCAGGGGGGTCGGGACATTGGGGCCCTATAATTCACCCCTCCACTTT
V gene: TRBV28; clone size: -; J gene: TRBJ1-5; D gene: -; CDR3 length: 14; CDR3 protein: CASSSPGSNQPQHF; CDR3 DNA: TGTGCCAGCAGTTCCCCAGGGAGCAATCAGCCCCAGCATTTT
V gene: TRBV5-1; clone size: few; J gene: TRBJ2-3; D gene: TRBD2; CDR3 length: 15; CDR3 protein: CASSSGGRSTDTQYF; CDR3 DNA: TGCGCCAGCAGTAGCGGGGGCAGGAGCACAGATACGCAGTATTTT
V gene: TRBV11-2; clone size: once; J gene: TRBJ1-3; D gene: -; CDR3 length: 17; CDR3 protein: CASSPRSTVLSGNTIYF; CDR3 DNA: TGTGCCAGCAGCCCACGTTCAACAGTTCTCTCTGGAAACACCATATATTTT
V gene: TRBV7-2; clone size: few; J gene: TRBJ1-2; D gene: -; CDR3 length: 12; CDR3 protein: CASSLLNYGYTF; CDR3 DNA: TGTGCCAGCAGCTTACTTAACTATGGCTACACCTTC
V gene: TRBV28; clone size: -; J gene: TRBJ2-6; D gene: -; CDR3 length: 18; CDR3 protein: CASSSHLGGVSGANVLTF; CDR3 DNA: TGTGCCAGCAGTTCGCATTTAGGGGGGGTCTCTGGGGCCAACGTCCTGACTTTC
V gene: TRBV30; clone size: -; J gene: TRBJ2-5; D gene: TRBD2; CDR3 length: 18; CDR3 protein: CAWSLIRTSGGGKETQYF; CDR3 DNA: TGTGCCTGGAGTCTGATTCGGACTAGCGGGGGGGGGAAAGAGACCCAGTACTTC
V gene: TRBV6-1; clone size: -; J gene: TRBJ1-2; D gene: TRBD1; CDR3 length: 17; CDR3 protein: CASSEVPDRTGNYGYTF; CDR3 DNA: TGTGCCAGCAGTGAAGTTCCCGACAGGACAGGCAACTATGGCTACACCTTC
V gene: TRBV10-3; clone size: -; J gene: TRBJ2-7; D gene: -; CDR3 length: 13; CDR3 protein: CAISGVGSQGQYF; CDR3 DNA: TGTGCCATCAGTGGTGTCGGAAGCCAGGGGCAGTACTTC
V gene: TRBV6-5; clone size: few; J gene: TRBJ1-1; D gene: -; CDR3 length: 14; CDR3 protein: CASRKGDKGTEAFF; CDR3 DNA: TGTGCCAGCAGAAAGGGGGACAAGGGCACTGAAGCTTTCTTT
V gene: TRBV5-1; clone size: -; J gene: TRBJ2-5; D gene: TRBD2; CDR3 length: 17; CDR3 protein: CASSLWGTSGGSETQYF; CDR3 DNA: TGCGCCAGCAGCTTGTGGGGGACTAGCGGGGGATCTGAGACCCAGTACTTC
V gene: TRBV7-9; clone size: many; J gene: TRBJ1-1; D gene: -; CDR3 length: 12; CDR3 protein: CAAGVKGTEAFF; CDR3 DNA: TGTGCAGCAGGGGTTAAGGGCACTGAAGCTTTCTTT
V gene: TRBV2; clone size: -; J gene: TRBJ1-2; D gene: TRBD1; CDR3 length: 16; CDR3 protein: CASSLLQGISNYGYTF; CDR3 DNA: TGTGCCAGCAGTCTCTTACAGGGGATTTCTAACTATGGCTACACCTTC
V gene: TRBV18; clone size: -; J gene: TRBJ1-6; D gene: TRBD1; CDR3 length: 14; CDR3 protein: CASSRDRNNSPLHF; CDR3 DNA: TGTGCCAGCTCTCGGGACAGAAATAATTCACCCCTCCACTTT
V gene: TRBV19; clone size: -; J gene: TRBJ1-1; D gene: -; CDR3 length: 13; CDR3 protein: CASSIDSPTEAFF; CDR3 DNA: TGTGCCAGTAGTATCGACAGCCCCACTGAAGCTTTCTTT
V gene: TRBV10-3; clone size: -; J gene: TRBJ2-1; D gene: -; CDR3 length: 13; CDR3 protein: CAISALGSNEQFF; CDR3 DNA: TGTGCCATCAGTGCGTTGGGGAGCAATGAGCAGTTCTTC
V gene: TRBV5-1; clone size: once; J gene: TRBJ1-2; D gene: TRBD1; CDR3 length: 15; CDR3 protein: CASSLAGQNYYGYTF; CDR3 DNA: TGCGCCAGCAGCTTGGCGGGACAGAACTACTATGGCTACACCTTC
V gene: TRBV6-5; clone size: few; J gene: TRBJ1-1; D gene: TRBD1; CDR3 length: 15; CDR3 protein: CASSSLGTGQNEAFF; CDR3 DNA: TGTGCCAGCAGTTCCCTGGGGACAGGGCAGAATGAAGCTTTCTTT
V gene: TRBV7-9; clone size: -; J gene: TRBJ1-3; D gene: -; CDR3 length: 18; CDR3 protein: CASSSPIGGRGSGNTIYF; CDR3 DNA: TGTGCCAGCAGCTCGCCGATCGGAGGCAGGGGCTCTGGAAACACCATATATTTT
V gene: TRBV27; clone size: few; J gene: TRBJ1-4; D gene: TRBD1; CDR3 length: 13; CDR3 protein: CASSSTGNEKLFF; CDR3 DNA: TGTGCCAGCAGTTCGACAGGGAATGAAAAACTGTTTTTT
V gene: TRBV25-1; clone size: few; J gene: TRBJ2-5; D gene: -; CDR3 length: 18; CDR3 protein: CASSEDSLNSGRGSTQYF; CDR3 DNA: TGTGCCAGCAGTGAAGACTCCCTGAATAGCGGTAGGGGATCGACCCAGTACTTC
V gene: TRBV7-9; clone size: -; J gene: TRBJ2-1; D gene: -; CDR3 length: 12; CDR3 protein: CASSPGTNEQFF; CDR3 DNA: TGTGCCAGCAGCCCGGGGACAAATGAGCAGTTCTTC
V gene: TRBV5-1; clone size: -; J gene: TRBJ2-7; D gene: -; CDR3 length: 13; CDR3 protein: CASSSQRSYEQYF; CDR3 DNA: TGCGCCAGCAGCTCCCAGAGGTCCTACGAGCAGTACTTC
V gene: TRBV18; clone size: -; J gene: TRBJ1-5; D gene: -; CDR3 length: 18; CDR3 protein: CASSPLGSGELGNQPQHF; CDR3 DNA: TGTGCCAGCTCACCGTTAGGATCAGGGGAACTTGGCAATCAGCCCCAGCATTTT
V gene: TRBV11-2; clone size: few; J gene: TRBJ2-3; D gene: -; CDR3 length: 17; CDR3 protein: CASSFERLSRGTDTQYF; CDR3 DNA: TGTGCCAGCAGCTTTGAGCGATTGTCGAGAGGCACAGATACGCAGTATTTT
V gene: TRBV9; clone size: -; J gene: TRBJ2-3; D gene: TRBD2; CDR3 length: 13; CDR3 protein: CATAGGTTDTQYF; CDR3 DNA: TGTGCCACCGCGGGGGGAACCACAGATACGCAGTATTTT
V gene: TRBV5-1; clone size: few; J gene: TRBJ2-3; D gene: TRBD2; CDR3 length: 17; CDR3 protein: CASSLGSSGGTTDTQYF; CDR3 DNA: TGCGCCAGCAGCTTGGGCTCTAGCGGGGGTACGACAGATACGCAGTATTTT
V gene: TRBV27; clone size: -; J gene: TRBJ2-7; D gene: TRBD1; CDR3 length: 16; CDR3 protein: CASSTTDPRGRLEQYF; CDR3 DNA: TGTGCCAGCAGTACAACAGACCCCAGGGGGCGCCTCGAGCAGTACTTC
V gene: TRBV7-9; clone size: few; J gene: TRBJ1-2; D gene: -; CDR3 length: 15; CDR3 protein: CASSPDTSRYYGYTF; CDR3 DNA: TGTGCCAGCAGCCCGGACACTTCGAGGTACTATGGCTACACCTTC
V gene: TRBV6-5; clone size: few; J gene: TRBJ1-1; D gene: TRBD1; CDR3 length: 12; CDR3 protein: CASSTDRVVAFF; CDR3 DNA: TGTGCCAGCAGTACGGACAGGGTGGTAGCTTTCTTT
V gene: TRBV4-1; clone size: -; J gene: TRBJ2-7; D gene: -; CDR3 length: 13; CDR3 protein: CASSQDSAYEQYF; CDR3 DNA: TGCGCCAGCAGCCAAGATAGCGCCTACGAGCAGTACTTC
V gene: TRBV25-1; clone size: -; J gene: TRBJ2-2; D gene: -; CDR3 length: 13; CDR3 protein: CASTRENTGELFF; CDR3 DNA: TGTGCCAGCACGCGGGAGAACACCGGGGAGCTGTTTTTT
V gene: TRBV5-3; clone size: -; J gene: TRBJ1-2; D gene: TRBD1; CDR3 length: 15; CDR3 protein: CARSSRQGRVYGYTF; CDR3 DNA: TGTGCCAGAAGCTCCAGACAGGGAAGGGTCTATGGCTACACCTTC
V gene: TRBV5-6; clone size: few; J gene: TRBJ1-4; D gene: TRBD1; CDR3 length: 15; CDR3 protein: CASNRPGTGNEKLFF; CDR3 DNA: TGTGCCAGCAACCGTCCCGGGACAGGGAACGAAAAACTGTTTTTT
V gene: TRBV6-5; clone size: once; J gene: TRBJ2-7; D gene: -; CDR3 length: 14; CDR3 protein: CASSLTGISYEQYF; CDR3 DNA: TGTGCCAGCAGTTTAACAGGAATCTCCTACGAGCAGTACTTC
V gene: TRBV28; clone size: -; J gene: TRBJ1-1; D gene: -; CDR3 length: 16; CDR3 protein: CATSPAGRGPPYEAFF; CDR3 DNA: TGTGCCACCTCCCCCGCGGGCAGAGGGCCCCCTTATGAAGCTTTCTTT
V gene: TRBV19; clone size: once; J gene: TRBJ1-2; D gene: -; CDR3 length: 15; CDR3 protein: CASSSPPSPGYGYTF; CDR3 DNA: TGTGCCAGTAGTTCACCCCCAAGCCCGGGATATGGCTACACCTTC
V gene: TRBV7-2; clone size: -; J gene: TRBJ2-2; D gene: -; CDR3 length: 17; CDR3 protein: CASSLVFVVLDTGELFF; CDR3 DNA: TGTGCCAGCAGCTTAGTTTTTGTAGTTTTGGACACCGGGGAGCTGTTTTTT
V gene: TRBV30; clone size: -; J gene: TRBJ1-5; D gene: -; CDR3 length: 17; CDR3 protein: CAWRSGIGGLSNQPQHF; CDR3 DNA: TGTGCCTGGAGGTCTGGGATAGGGGGTTTAAGCAATCAGCCCCAGCATTTT
V gene: TRBV5-1; clone size: -; J gene: TRBJ2-3; D gene: -; CDR3 length: 12; CDR3 protein: CASSLHTDTQYF; CDR3 DNA: TGCGCCAGCAGCTTGCACACAGATACGCAGTATTTT
V gene: TRBV20-1; clone size: -; J gene: TRBJ2-5; D gene: -; CDR3 length: 11; CDR3 protein: CSANQGETQYF; CDR3 DNA: TGCAGTGCAAACCAGGGGGAGACCCAGTACTTC
V gene: TRBV7-9; clone size: -; J gene: TRBJ2-7; D gene: -; CDR3 length: 15; CDR3 protein: CASSLPTLPGVEQYF; CDR3 DNA: TGTGCCAGCAGCTTGCCCACTCTTCCAGGGGTCGAGCAGTACTTC
V gene: TRBV5-1; clone size: -; J gene: TRBJ1-4; D gene: -; CDR3 length: 15; CDR3 protein: CASSLTDPRREKLFF; CDR3 DNA: TGCGCCAGCAGCTTGACAGATCCGAGACGTGAAAAACTGTTTTTT
V gene: TRBV6-5; clone size: few; J gene: TRBJ1-4; D gene: TRBD1; CDR3 length: 16; CDR3 protein: CASSYSTGMPNEKLFF; CDR3 DNA: TGTGCCAGCAGTTACTCGACAGGGATGCCTAATGAAAAACTGTTTTTT
V gene: TRBV10-1; clone size: few; J gene: TRBJ2-7; D gene: -; CDR3 length: 13; CDR3 protein: CASSDRIELEQYF; CDR3 DNA: TGCGCCAGCAGTGATCGTATAGAACTCGAGCAGTACTTC
V gene: TRBV12-5; clone size: -; J gene: TRBJ2-3; D gene: TRBD1; CDR3 length: 14; CDR3 protein: CASGSGQPTDTQYF; CDR3 DNA: TGTGCTAGTGGCTCGGGACAGCCCACAGATACGCAGTATTTT